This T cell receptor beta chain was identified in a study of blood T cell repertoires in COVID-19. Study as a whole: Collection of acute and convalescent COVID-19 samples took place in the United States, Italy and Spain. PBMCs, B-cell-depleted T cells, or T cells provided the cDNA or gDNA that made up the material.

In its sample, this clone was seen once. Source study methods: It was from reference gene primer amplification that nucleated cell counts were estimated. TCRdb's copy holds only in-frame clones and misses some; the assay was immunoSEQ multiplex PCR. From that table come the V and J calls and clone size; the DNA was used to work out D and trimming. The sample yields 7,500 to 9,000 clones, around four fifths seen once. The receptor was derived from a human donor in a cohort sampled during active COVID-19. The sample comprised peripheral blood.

The CDR3 region is CASSQEPGLAGDYNEQFF. CDR3 DNA: TGCGCCAGCAGCCAAGAACCGGGACTAGCGGGGGACTACAATGAGCAGTTCTTC. The gene calls are TRBV4-1 and TRBJ2-1, with 14 bases lining up with TRBD2. Germline assignment: CDR1 MGHRA and CDR2 YSYEKL. The CDR3 has 18 residues. V shed 0 bases, J shed 3 bases, and the junction held 4 bases outside the gene matches.